The 16 T cell receptor beta chains below come from one sample, sequenced in a study of shared clonotypes between healthy human individuals. Repertoires were generated with immunoSEQ multiplex PCR, while TCRdb's copy carries only in-frame clones and drops some. In the table there are roughly 500,000 clones, 90% to 96% of which are singletons. Sequenced material: naive CD4+ T cells sorted from blood. Subset specified: CD45RA+ positively selected. The receptors come from a young woman in good health.

The chain couples TRBV27 to TRBJ2-2; D not resolved. Deletions cut 2 bases from V and 3 bases from J, with 7 bases between. The CDR3 is 14 residues long. Germline lookup yields CDR1 MNHEY and CDR2 SMNVEV (reference sequence). This CDR3 reads CASSLRRDTGELFF. The CDR3 DNA follows: TGTGCCAGCAGTTTACGGCGAGACACCGGGGAGCTGTTTTTT.

This chain uses TRBV5-1 with TRBJ2-1; no definite D call. Germline lookup yields CDR1 SGHRS and CDR2 YFSETQ. The V and J ends lost 0 bases and 2 bases respectively, with 15 bases between them. The CDR3 has 17 amino acids. CDR3 DNA: TGCGCCAGCAGCTTGGCACCCAATAGTGATACCTACAATGAGCAGTTCTTC. This codes for CASSLAPNSDTYNEQFF.

The chain carries TRBV6-1 and TRBJ2-7, with 8 positions matching TRBD2. The ends lost 6 bases at V and 1 base at J; junction bases unmatched: 8. The length of the CDR3 is 15 residues. The germline CDR1 and CDR2 sequences are MNHNS and SASEGT. DNA of the CDR3: TGTGCCAGCAGGAGGTTAACGGGAGGGTCCTACGAGCAGTACTTC. This gives the protein CASRRLTGGSYEQYF.

This clone was picked up one time. The chain combines TRBV28 with TRBJ2-7; 9 bases are a match to TRBD1. Germline V gene data show CDR1 as MDHEN and CDR2 as SYDVKM. The CDR3 has 16 amino acids. J lost 3 bases, V lost 2 bases, and 8 bases had no gene match. CDR3 region: CASSLPGDRGYYEQYF. The CDR3 DNA is TGTGCCAGCAGTTTACCCGGCGACAGGGGGTACTACGAGCAGTACTTC.

The CDR3 is CASSYTGTSGSYEQYF. CDR3 sequence (DNA): TGCGCCAGCAGCTATACCGGGACTAGCGGATCCTACGAGCAGTACTTC. The J gene is TRBJ2-5, the V gene TRBV4-1; TRBD2 aligns across 11 bases. Judging by the DNA end, TRBJ2-7 fits better; the J call may be wrong. The germline V gene encodes CDR1 MGHRA and CDR2 YSYEKL. The CDR3 has 16 amino acids.

The chain combines TRBV28 with TRBJ1-1; 9 nucleotides match TRBD1. V gave up 4 bases and J gave up 11 bases; unmatched junction bases: 17. The V gene's germline CDR1 is MDHEN and CDR2 SYDVKM. The CDR3 loop spans 16 amino acids. In DNA form, the CDR3 reads TGTGCCAGCAGTTCACCCTCCTACGACAGGGGGGTCGCGGCTTTCTTT. This gives the protein CASSSPSYDRGVAAFF.

The V call is TRBV28, the J call TRBJ2-5; D is tentatively TRBD1 or TRBD2 (5 bases each). CDR3 length: 16 amino acids. The germline V and J ends were trimmed by 4 bases and 3 bases, with 18 bases remaining between them. Germline V gene sequence: CDR1 MDHEN, CDR2 SYDVKM. Written as DNA, the CDR3 is TGTGCCAGCAGTTACCCGGCAGGGATACTAGAAGAGACCCAGTACTTC. Translation gives CASSYPAGILEETQYF.

The V and J genes are TRBV5-4 and TRBJ1-2; tentatively, D is TRBD1 (5 bases). This CDR3 contains 15 residues. CDR1 SGHNT and CDR2 YYREEE come from the germline V gene (reference sequence). V lost 4 bases and J 4 bases, leaving 17 bases between the germline ends. CDR3 sequence: CASSRNLEGLYGYTF. In DNA form, the CDR3 reads TGTGCCAGCAGCCGTAACTTGGAGGGACTCTATGGCTACACCTTC.

J is TRBJ2-7 and V is TRBV19, with 7 positions matching TRBD2. Looked up from germline, CDR1 is LNHDA and CDR2 is SQIVND (reference sequence). With V trimmed by 2 bases and J by 4 bases, 8 bases remained unmatched. CDR3 length equals 15 residues. CDR3 region: CASSIWGGSEYEQYF. CDR3 nucleotides: TGTGCCAGTAGTATATGGGGCGGGAGTGAGTACGAGCAGTACTTC.

V usage is TRBV30 and J usage is TRBJ1-5; D remains unclear. Germline V gives CDR1 GTSNPN, CDR2 SVGIG (reference sequence). Trimming took 1 base from V and 5 from J, leaving 9 bases between them. CDR3 length: 13 amino acids. The CDR3 DNA sequence: TGTGCCTGGAGTGGGAACGGGGATCAGCCCCAGCATTTT. Amino acid sequence: CAWSGNGDQPQHF.

This clone appeared once. The J gene is TRBJ1-1, the V gene TRBV5-1; the D is unclear. The germline V gene has CDR1 SGHRS and CDR2 YFSETQ. The V gene lost 2 bases and the J gene lost 1 base, with 6 bases spanning the gap. This CDR3 has 13 amino acids. CDR3 protein: CASSFTQNTEAFF. The DNA for the CDR3 is TGCGCCAGCAGCTTCACGCAGAACACTGAAGCTTTCTTT.

The chain joins TRBV9 to TRBJ1-3; D gene ambiguous. CDR3 length equals 16 residues. In germline, CDR1 is SGDLS, CDR2 YYNGEE. V was pared by 4 bases and J by 8 bases, with 22 bases between. The CDR3 here is CASSTHLGGQVDTIYF. The CDR3 DNA is TGTGCCAGCAGCACTCACCTCGGCGGGCAGGTGGACACCATATATTTT.

This clone was seen a single time. Here the CDR3 reads CASSRPGQGDGYTF. The CDR3 nucleotides read TGTGCCAGCAGCCGTCCGGGACAGGGGGATGGCTACACCTTC. V gene TRBV7-9 combines with J gene TRBJ1-2, with 11 bases that match TRBD1. V dropped 5 bases and J dropped 6; count of bases not matched to a gene: 5. The CDR3 is 14 amino acids. Germline CDR1 and CDR2: SEHNR and FQNEAQ (reference sequence).

The chain recombines TRBV28 with TRBJ1-5; D is unclear. Germline V lookup: CDR1 MDHEN, CDR2 SYDVKM. This CDR3 has 16 amino acids. V gave up 5 bases and J gave up 0 bases, with 14 bases separating them. The chain's CDR3 is CASSQPRGRSNQPQHF. As DNA, the CDR3 is TGTGCCAGCAGTCAGCCCCGAGGCCGTAGCAATCAGCCCCAGCATTTT.

The CDR3 protein is CASSIKLASDEQFF. Here the CDR3 DNA reads TGTGCCAGTAGTATAAAACTAGCGAGTGATGAGCAGTTCTTC. The rearrangement joins TRBV19 to TRBJ2-1; TRBD2 matches 7 bases. Germline V gene lookup returns CDR1 LNHDA and CDR2 SQIVND (reference sequence). The V and J ends lost 2 bases and 8 bases, in that order; junction bases with no gene match: 6. This CDR3 contains 14 residues.

This CDR3 is CASSLGATTNTGELFF. The CDR3 DNA sequence: TGTGCCAGCAGCTTAGGGGCTACCACGAACACCGGGGAGCTGTTTTTT. The chain combines TRBV7-2 with TRBJ2-2; no reliable D call. The germline V gene has CDR1 SGHTA and CDR2 FQGNSA. The CDR3 is made up of 16 amino acids. Trimming removed 1 base at V and 0 bases at J, with 9 bases between.